This note documents a single TCR beta chain sequence. CDR3 size: 15 residues. Germline V gene data show CDR1 as MDHEN and CDR2 as SYDVKM. V was cut by 1 base and J by 0 bases, with 7 bases left in between. This sample is drawn from a study of blood T cell repertoires in COVID-19. Some clones are missing from TCRdb's copy, which holds only in-frame ones; the method was immunoSEQ multiplex PCR. The table has over 85,000 clones, about 85% seen once. The chain links TRBV28 to TRBJ1-5; D gene unclear. The clonotype comes from a woman aged 80 or over with COVID-19, enrolled during active disease. The material sequenced was peripheral blood. For the CDR3, the DNA is TGTGCCAGCAGTTTATCCCCCTCTAGCAATCAGCCCCAGCATTTT. This sequence encodes CASSLSPSSNQPQHF.